These 28 T cell receptor beta chains were sequenced from one sample in a study of cytomegalovirus exposure and HLA in healthy donors. 13 Jbeta primers and 60 Vbeta primers were used for the PCR. Sequencing was performed with immunoSEQ multiplex PCR; in TCRdb, only in-frame clones are kept and a portion is missing. The sample includes 70,000 to 95,000 clones, around 82% of them seen just once. The specimen sequenced was PBMCs. The receptors stem from a man between 18 and 35 years old in good health and CMV-seronegative.

The chain links TRBV7-2 to TRBJ2-3; 8 bases are shared with TRBD2. CDR1 and CDR2 from the germline V gene are SGHTA and FQGNSA. The CDR3 consists of 16 residues. After removal of 5 bases from V and 2 bases from J, the junction contained 9 bases not matched to a gene. The DNA of the CDR3 is TGTGCCAGCAGCGACCGTGGAGCGGGGGCCACAGATACGCAGTATTTT. Amino acids: CASSDRGAGATDTQYF.

This clone was detected a few times. The V and J genes are TRBV29-1 and TRBJ2-3, with TRBD2 matching 13 bases. The CDR3 sequence is 15 residues long. CDR1 and CDR2 from the germline V gene are SQVTM and ANQGSEA. V lost 4 bases and J lost 0; bases outside the gene matches: 1. The CDR3 spells CSVGLAGGSTDTQYF. In nucleotides, the CDR3 is TGCAGCGTTGGACTAGCGGGGGGTAGCACAGATACGCAGTATTTT.

The V and J genes are TRBV5-1 and TRBJ1-1; TRBD1 agrees at 7 bases. Losses at the gene ends were 2 bases for V and 1 base for J; bases not matched to a gene: 5. The CDR3 sequence is 15 residues long. Germline CDR1 SGHRS, CDR2 YFSETQ. The CDR3 protein is CASSFRQGSNTEAFF. CDR3 sequence (DNA): TGCGCCAGCAGCTTCAGACAGGGCTCGAACACTGAAGCTTTCTTT.

This chain links TRBV5-1 with TRBJ2-1, with 7 bases fitting TRBD2. This CDR3 has 15 amino acids. Unmatched junction bases numbered 6, after V lost 0 bases and J lost 6 bases. Germline V gene lookup returns CDR1 SGHRS and CDR2 YFSETQ. The CDR3 DNA reads as TGCGCCAGCAGCTTGGGTGGGGGGGTATTCAATGAGCAGTTCTTC. This gives the protein CASSLGGGVFNEQFF.

The rearrangement joins TRBV6-6 to TRBJ1-4, with D possibly matching TRBD1 (5 bases). V lost 5 bases and J lost 0, with 13 bases in between. CDR3 length equals 16 residues. CDR1 and CDR2 (germline): MNHNY, SVGAGI (reference sequence). CDR3 nucleotides: TGTGCCAGCAGTCTAGAGGGACTTGCAACTAATGAAAAACTGTTTTTT. Protein product: CASSLEGLATNEKLFF.

The chain is built from TRBV2 and TRBJ2-7; 7 bases align to TRBD1. There are 12 residues in the CDR3. J gave up 2 bases and V 9 bases, and 4 bases lay outside the gene matches. Germline CDR1 is SNHLY and CDR2 is FYNNEI. This CDR3 is CASSQGPYEQYF. The CDR3 nucleotides read TGTGCCAGTTCACAGGGGCCCTACGAGCAGTACTTC.

This clone is a singleton in its sample. V and J are TRBV5-4 and TRBJ2-5; 10 nucleotides line up with TRBD2. The CDR3 has 15 residues. With V trimmed by 4 bases and J by 3 bases, 6 bases remained unmatched. Germline V gives CDR1 SGHNT, CDR2 YYREEE (reference sequence). CDR3 nucleotides: TGTGCCAGCAGCGCCTACCTAGCGGGGGAAGAGACCCAGTACTTC. Amino acid sequence: CASSAYLAGEETQYF.

This clone was counted once. V gene TRBV18 combines with J gene TRBJ1-3, with 7 positions matching TRBD1. CDR3 length equals 16 residues. Per germline, CDR1 KGHSH and CDR2 LQKENI. V was clipped by 5 bases and J by 0 bases; unmatched bases: 7. The chain's CDR3 is CASSMGQSPSGNTIYF. Written as DNA, the CDR3 is TGTGCCAGCTCAATGGGACAGTCGCCCTCTGGAAACACCATATATTTT. The full variable domain, completed using reference TRBV18 and TRBJ1-3, is NAGVMQNPRHLVRRRGQEARLRCSPMKGHSHVYWYRQLPEEGLKFMVYLQKENIIDESGMPKERFSAEFPKEGPSILRIQQVVRGDSAAYFCASSMGQSPSGNTIYFGEGSWLTVV.

As to this clone: One end of the junction is discordant with germline, which a read error may explain. DNA for the CDR3: TGTGCCTGGAGTGTAAGGGACAGGTCCTTCTTC. This gives the protein CAWSVRDRSFF. V usage is TRBV30 and J usage is TRBJ1-2; 8 positions match TRBD1. The CDR3 has 11 amino acids. CDR1 GTSNPN and CDR2 SVGIG come from the germline V gene (reference sequence).

This rearrangement joins TRBV4-2 to TRBJ2-3; 12 bases align to TRBD2. The CDR3 extends over 15 amino acids. Trimming took 1 base from V and 10 from J; bases not matched to a gene: 6. Germline assignment: CDR1 LGHNA and CDR2 YNFKEQ. CDR3 sequence: CASSQGAGTSGSQYF. The CDR3 DNA sequence: TGTGCCAGCAGCCAAGGGGCCGGGACTAGCGGGTCGCAGTATTTT.

V gene TRBV7-2 combines with J gene TRBJ2-3; TRBD2 aligns across 9 bases. This CDR3 spans 13 amino acids. Trimming removed 5 bases from V and 14 bases from J; junction bases left unmatched: 11. Germline lookup yields CDR1 SGHTA and CDR2 FQGNSA. The chain's CDR3 is CASSAGPLAGWYF. DNA of the CDR3: TGTGCCAGCAGCGCCGGTCCCCTAGCGGGGTGGTATTTT.

The chain recombines TRBV7-9 with TRBJ1-1; 7 positions match TRBD1. This CDR3 comprises 14 residues. Germline lookup yields CDR1 SEHNR and CDR2 FQNEAQ (reference sequence). V was clipped by 4 bases and J by 5 bases; unmatched bases: 7. CDR3 bases: TGTGCCAGCAGCTACAGGGGATCTGGGACTGAAGCTTTCTTT. Translated: CASSYRGSGTEAFF. The full variable domain, with the rest looked up from reference TRBV7-9 and TRBJ1-1, is DTGVSQNPRHKITKRGQNVTFRCDPISEHNRLYWYRQTLGQGPEFLTYFQNEAQLEKSRLLSDRFSAERPKGSFSTLEIQRTEQGDSAMYLCASSYRGSGTEAFFGQGTRLTVV.

This clone has a single count. The chain has TRBV27 and TRBJ2-5; no definite D call. The CDR3 loop spans 14 amino acids. Trimming removed 5 bases from V and 7 bases from J, with 17 bases in between. CDR1 is MNHEY, CDR2 SMNVEV, per germline (reference sequence). CDR3 nucleotides: TGTGCCAGCAGTCTCCCCCAAAACTCTAGGACCCAGTACTTC. This codes for CASSLPQNSRTQYF.

The chain links TRBV9 to TRBJ2-5, with D perhaps matching TRBD2 (6 bases). Looked up from germline, CDR1 is SGDLS and CDR2 is YYNGEE. CDR3 length equals 14 residues. The V end lost 0 bases, the J end lost 5 bases, and 11 bases lay between the germline ends. CDR3 in amino acids: CASSVGKGGETQYF. CDR3 nucleotide sequence: TGTGCCAGCAGCGTAGGAAAAGGAGGGGAGACCCAGTACTTC. Together with reference TRBV9 and TRBJ2-5, the CDR3 gives the full variable domain: DSGVTQTPKHLITATGQRVTLRCSPRSGDLSVYWYQQSLDQGLQFLIQYYNGEERAKGNILERFSAQQFPDLHSELNLSSLELGDSALYFCASSVGKGGETQYFGPGTRLLVL.

The chain couples TRBV6-5 to TRBJ2-5, with 12 bases aligning to TRBD2. Trimming took 2 bases from V and 4 from J; bases not matched to a gene: 2. Germline V lookup: CDR1 MNHEY, CDR2 SVGAGI. The CDR3 is 15 residues long. CDR3 bases: TGTGCCAGCAGTTACCTAGCGGGGGGGCGAGAGACCCAGTACTTC. Translating gives CASSYLAGGRETQYF.

The chain links TRBV7-2 to TRBJ2-5; D perhaps matches TRBD2 (7 bases). Gene TRBJ2-7 matches the end of the DNA better, so the J call may be wrong. The CDR3 loop spans 14 amino acids. Germline V gene sequence: CDR1 SGHTA, CDR2 FQGNSA. The CDR3 DNA reads as TGTGCCATGGGGGAACCGGGGGGACATTACGAGCAGTACTTC. Protein product: CAMGEPGGHYEQYF.

CDR3 sequence: CASRLVGGGEQFF. Written as DNA, the CDR3 is TGTGCCAGCAGGTTGGTCGGCGGGGGCGAGCAGTTCTTC. The chain combines TRBV6-5 with TRBJ2-1; tentatively, D is TRBD2 (7 bases). CDR1 is MNHEY and CDR2 is SVGAGI in the germline V gene. Trimming removed 6 bases at V and 10 bases at J, with 16 bases between. The CDR3 runs 13 residues.

This clone was seen more than once but under ten times. This chain connects TRBV6-5 to TRBJ1-4; D is possibly TRBD1 (5 bases). The V and J ends lost 4 bases and 8 bases respectively, with 14 bases between them. The CDR3 length is 14 residues. The germline V gene encodes CDR1 MNHEY and CDR2 SVGAGI. The CDR3 protein is CASSWGWGEEKLFF. The CDR3 DNA reads TGTGCCAGCAGTTGGGGATGGGGGGAAGAAAAACTGTTTTTT.

The chain uses TRBV10-3 and TRBJ2-3; TRBD1 agrees at 9 bases. The germline V gene encodes CDR1 ENHRY and CDR2 SYGVKD. V dropped 7 bases and J dropped 2; count of bases not matched to a gene: 4. The CDR3 is 14 residues long. The CDR3 bases are TGTGCCATCACCGGGACAGGGAACACAGATACGCAGTATTTT. Translation gives CAITGTGNTDTQYF.

V and J are TRBV11-3 and TRBJ2-7; no reliable D call. Germline V CDR1 and CDR2: SGHNT, YENEEA. V was shortened by 1 base and J by 4 bases, with 11 bases between the two germline ends. The CDR3 sequence is 14 residues long. The CDR3 bases are TGTGCCAGCAGCTTAGGAGGCAGCCAGTACGAGCAGTACTTC. The encoded protein is CASSLGGSQYEQYF.

This clone was counted only a few times. The chain joins TRBV5-4 to TRBJ2-7, with a weak D call TRBD2 (5 bases). Trimming took 4 bases from V and 6 from J, leaving 14 bases between them. Germline loops: CDR1 SGHNT, CDR2 YYREEE (reference sequence). The CDR3 sequence is 13 residues long. The CDR3 coding sequence is TGTGCCAGCAGCCTCGGACTCAGCGGCGAGCAGTACTTC. Amino acid sequence: CASSLGLSGEQYF.

The J gene is TRBJ1-4, the V gene TRBV19; D is uncertain. CDR3 length: 14 residues. CDR1 is LNHDA and CDR2 is SQIVND in the germline V gene (reference sequence). The V end was cut by 2 bases, the J end by 7 bases, with 11 bases between. The CDR3 bases are TGTGCCAGTAGTATAACTGTAAGCGGTGAAAAACTGTTTTTT. Protein sequence: CASSITVSGEKLFF.

The chain combines TRBV4-1 with TRBJ2-1; the match to TRBD2 covers 12 bases. CDR3 length: 17 amino acids. Per the germline V gene, CDR1 is MGHRA and CDR2 is YSYEKL. Trimming took 3 bases from V and 4 from J; bases not matched to a gene: 7. CDR3 residues: CASSHLTSGGVYNEQFF. Here the CDR3 DNA reads TGCGCCAGCAGCCACCTGACTAGCGGGGGCGTATACAATGAGCAGTTCTTC.

Remarks on this clone: The same CDR3 arises from other DNA sequences in this sample as well. V gene TRBV18 combines with J gene TRBJ2-5, with TRBD1 as a possible D gene (6 bases). The CDR3 runs to 15 residues. Germline V lookup: CDR1 KGHSH, CDR2 LQKENI. V was trimmed by 2 bases and J by 1 base, leaving 11 bases between them. This chain's CDR3 is CASSPRTAFQETQYF. CDR3 DNA sequence: TGTGCCAGCTCACCAAGGACAGCTTTCCAAGAGACCCAGTACTTC.

A few counts support this clone. The gene calls are TRBV28 and TRBJ1-6; D not certain. CDR1 MDHEN and CDR2 SYDVKM come from the germline V gene. This CDR3 comprises 15 residues. V shed 4 bases and J shed 8 bases, with 15 bases lying between them. CDR3 sequence: CASSSRFSVDSPLHF. In DNA form, the CDR3 reads TGTGCCAGCAGTTCACGTTTTAGTGTAGATTCACCCCTCCACTTT. Complete variable domain (other parts from reference TRBV28 and TRBJ1-6): DVKVTQSSRYLVKRTGEKVFLECVQDMDHENMFWYRQDPGLGLRLIYFSYDVKMKEKGDIPEGYSVSREKKERFSLILESASTNQTSMYLCASSSRFSVDSPLHFGNGTRLTVT.

The gene calls are TRBV4-2 and TRBJ1-6; TRBD1 matches 7 bases. CDR3 length: 16 residues. In germline, CDR1 is LGHNA, CDR2 YNFKEQ. V lost 0 bases and J lost 9; bases outside the gene matches: 8. The CDR3 spells CASSQDLAGGPSPLHF. The CDR3 nucleotides read TGTGCCAGCAGCCAAGATCTTGCAGGGGGGCCTTCACCCCTCCACTTT.

This chain uses TRBV7-4 with TRBJ1-5; D possibly corresponds to TRBD1 (6 bases). The V end was cut by 5 bases, the J end by 3 bases, with 20 bases between. The CDR3 spans 17 residues. Germline V gene data show CDR1 as SGHVT and CDR2 as SQSDAQ. This CDR3 is CASSLIRGWEPNQPQHF. The CDR3 DNA is TGTGCCAGCAGCCTCATTAGGGGGTGGGAGCCCAATCAGCCCCAGCATTTT.

This clone was seen just once. This chain joins TRBV13 and TRBJ2-5; possibly TRBD1 for D (5 bases). The J call is doubtful: the DNA matches TRBJ2-7 better. Germline CDR1 is PRHDT and CDR2 is FYEKMQ (reference sequence). The CDR3 totals 13 residues. As DNA, the CDR3 is TGTGCCAGCAGCTTCGGCAGGGCCTACGAGCAGTACTTC. This gives the protein CASSFGRAYEQYF.